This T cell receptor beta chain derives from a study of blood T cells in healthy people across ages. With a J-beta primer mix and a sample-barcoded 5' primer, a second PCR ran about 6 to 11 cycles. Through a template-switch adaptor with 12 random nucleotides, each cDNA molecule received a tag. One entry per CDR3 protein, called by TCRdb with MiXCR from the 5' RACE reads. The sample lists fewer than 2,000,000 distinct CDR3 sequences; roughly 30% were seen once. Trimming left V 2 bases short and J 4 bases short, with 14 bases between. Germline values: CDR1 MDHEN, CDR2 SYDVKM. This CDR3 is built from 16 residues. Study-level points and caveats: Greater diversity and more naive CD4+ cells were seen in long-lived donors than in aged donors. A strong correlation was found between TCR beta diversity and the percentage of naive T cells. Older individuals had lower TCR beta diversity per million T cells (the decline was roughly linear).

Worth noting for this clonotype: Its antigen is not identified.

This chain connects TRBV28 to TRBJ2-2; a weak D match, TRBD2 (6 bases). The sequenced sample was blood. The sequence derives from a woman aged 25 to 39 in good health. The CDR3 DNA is TGTGCCAGCAGTTTACCTGGGGAGGCCGTCACCGGGGAGCTGTTTTTT. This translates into CASSLPGEAVTGELFF.